The present entry profiles one T cell receptor (beta chain) with its context. Its antigen is undetermined. TCRdb ran MiXCR on the reads and lists one entry per CDR3 protein. Altogether a few hundred thousand distinct CDR3 sequences are present, 26% being singletons, with the ten largest covering roughly 13%. The source of the sample is a study of T cell repertoires in cytomegalovirus infection. Study-wide context: CMV infection plus the matching HLA type was flagged by public TCR beta signatures. Points from the study as a whole: In two of eight donors, the top clonotype was HLA-C-restricted CMV-specific. Frequencies of public TCR beta families were cumulated, and this identified carriers of CMV plus the relevant HLA.

The CDR3 is 15 residues long. From germline, CDR1 is SGHVS and CDR2 FQNEAQ. The V end was cut by 1 base, the J end by 2 bases, with 12 bases between. The TCR was taken from a human donor in good health (CMV status not recorded). Some clones in this sample may be carry-over from other donors' samples. Sample: PBMCs. The chain uses TRBV7-8 and TRBJ2-7, with no clear D. This chain's CDR3 is CASSLEGSQAYEQYF. The CDR3, as DNA: TGTGCCAGCAGCTTAGAAGGGTCACAAGCCTACGAGCAGTACTTC.